This T cell receptor beta chain originates from a study of metastatic and nonmetastatic thyroid tumors. Study-wide background: Patients with malignant and benign thyroid disease provided blood and tumor or nodule tissue, whose repertoires were compared. Study outcomes and limitations: In blood and tumor, TCR beta diversity was reportedly significantly higher in malignant thyroid tumors than in benign nodules.

In regard to this clone: Its matching antigen is unknown.

This CDR3 is 15 amino acids long. Trimming stripped 2 bases from V and 4 bases from J, with 12 bases between. From germline, CDR1 is KGHSH and CDR2 LQKENI. Authors' processing steps: The authors used CDR3 differences across clinicopathological groups to build a distant-metastasis classifier for papillary thyroid cancer. TCRdb re-clonotyped the PCR reads via MiXCR. The V and J calls shown here were made by TCRdb, not taken from the authors' results. The sample carries 14,000 to 15,000 clones, more than 20% recorded once. Thyroid surgery was preceded by no treatment in any patient. Sequencing input: tumor tissue. The chain couples TRBV18 to TRBJ1-3; D is ambiguous. This sequence was found in a female donor with papillary thyroid cancer or a benign thyroid nodule (not recorded which). Some clones in this sample may be carry-over from other donors' samples. This CDR3 reads CASSPKADGGNTIYF. As DNA, the CDR3 is TGTGCCAGCTCACCAAAGGCCGACGGAGGAAACACCATATATTTT. The variable domain in full, completed from reference TRBV18 and TRBJ1-3, reads NAGVMQNPRHLVRRRGQEARLRCSPMKGHSHVYWYRQLPEEGLKFMVYLQKENIIDESGMPKERFSAEFPKEGPSILRIQQVVRGDSAAYFCASSPKADGGNTIYFGEGSWLTVV.